A single sample gave rise to the 24 T cell receptor beta chains below, sequenced in a study of blood T cell repertoires in COVID-19. Repertoires were generated with immunoSEQ multiplex PCR, while TCRdb's copy carries only in-frame clones and drops some. The sample shows roughly 190,000 clones, 88% of them seen only once. Specimen: peripheral blood. These receptors all stem from a man between 35 and 55 years old with active or convalescent COVID-19.

The V and J genes are TRBV30 and TRBJ2-1, with TRBD1 matching 9 bases. Trimming cost V 0 bases and J 8 bases; bases outside gene matches: 5. Germline V lookup: CDR1 GTSNPN, CDR2 SVGIG (reference sequence). The CDR3 length is 14 residues. CDR3 DNA sequence: TGTGCCTGGAGTGTGGGACAGGGTGTTTATGAGCAGTTCTTC. It specifies CAWSVGQGVYEQFF. The entire variable domain, with the rest obtained from reference TRBV30 and TRBJ2-1, is as follows: SQTIHQWPATLVQPVGSPLSLECTVEGTSNPNLYWYRQAAGRGLQLLFYSVGIGQISSEVPQNLSASRPQDRQFILSSKKLLLSDSGFYLCAWSVGQGVYEQFFGPGTRLTVL.

The rearrangement joins TRBV25-1 to TRBJ1-2; 7 bases fit TRBD1. After removal of 4 bases from V and 7 bases from J, the junction contained 12 bases not matched to a gene. There are 15 residues in the CDR3. In germline, CDR1 is MGHDK, CDR2 SYGVNS. The CDR3 loop reads CASSGQTGERSGYTF. Here the CDR3 DNA reads TGTGCCAGCAGTGGACAAACAGGGGAAAGAAGTGGCTACACCTTC.

The V gene is TRBV7-3, the J gene TRBJ1-1; the D gene is possibly TRBD1 (6 bases). The CDR3 loop spans 13 amino acids. V was clipped by 5 bases and J by 2 bases, with 9 bases between them. Per germline, CDR1 SGHTA and CDR2 FQGTGA. CDR3 sequence: CASSQQGNTEAFF. The CDR3 nucleotides are TGTGCCAGCAGCCAACAGGGAAACACTGAAGCTTTCTTT.

The rearrangement joins TRBV10-3 to TRBJ2-1; weak D call: TRBD1 (7 bases). V was trimmed by 0 bases and J by 6 bases, leaving 12 bases between them. This CDR3 has 15 residues. CDR1 and CDR2 (germline): ENHRY, SYGVKD. Here the CDR3 reads CAISESQGGSNEQFF. For the CDR3, the DNA is TGTGCCATCAGTGAGTCGCAGGGGGGTTCCAATGAGCAGTTCTTC.

The J gene is TRBJ2-5, the V gene TRBV11-2; D unresolved. The CDR3 has 12 residues. Germline V lookup: CDR1 SGHAT, CDR2 FQNNGV. V lost 0 bases, J lost 5 bases, and 4 bases lay in between. The CDR3 DNA sequence: TGTGCCAGCAGCTTAGATCCTGAGACCCAGTACTTC. Protein sequence: CASSLDPETQYF.

The chain joins TRBV5-4 to TRBJ2-5; the match to TRBD2 covers 14 bases. The CDR3 is 16 amino acids. Germline CDR1 SGHNT, CDR2 YYREEE (reference sequence). V lost 4 bases, J lost 2 bases, and 4 bases stayed unmatched. In DNA, the CDR3 is TGTGCCAGCAGCACGCGGACTAGCGGGAGGCAAGAGACCCAGTACTTC. Its translation is CASSTRTSGRQETQYF.

The rearrangement links TRBV5-6 to TRBJ1-2; 7 bases are shared with TRBD1. This CDR3 comprises 15 residues. The germline V gene encodes CDR1 SGHDT and CDR2 YYEEEE. After removal of 4 bases from V and 4 bases from J, the junction contained 10 bases not matched to a gene. The CDR3 coding sequence is TGTGCCAGCAGCCTCGGACAGGTCCTCCTCTATGGCTACACCTTC. Translated, it gives CASSLGQVLLYGYTF.

This clone was recorded once. The gene calls are TRBV6-1 and TRBJ1-1; a weak D match, TRBD1 (5 bases). V was cut by 2 bases and J by 1 base, with 17 bases left in between. This CDR3 has 17 residues. CDR1 is MNHNS, CDR2 SASEGT, per germline. The CDR3 bases are TGTGCCAGCAGTGAATATCGCGGGGCTGGGAGGAACACTGAAGCTTTCTTT. Protein sequence: CASSEYRGAGRNTEAFF.

The rearrangement links TRBV3-1 (or the pseudogene TRBV3-2) to TRBJ2-2; D not certain. Germline V lookup: CDR1 LGHDT, CDR2 YNNKEL (reference sequence). V lost 0 bases to trimming and J lost 7 bases, with 9 bases between them. The CDR3 is 14 amino acids. The CDR3 coding sequence is TGTGCCAGCAGCCAAGATTCAGGCGTCGGGGAGCTGTTTTTT. Encoded protein: CASSQDSGVGELFF.

This clone was counted a few times. The chain joins TRBV28 to TRBJ1-4; perhaps TRBD1 as D (5 bases). Germline lookup yields CDR1 MDHEN and CDR2 SYDVKM. V was trimmed by 5 bases and J by 3 bases, leaving 22 bases between them. This CDR3 has 18 residues. CDR3 DNA: TGTGCCAGCAGTCCCTCCATTACCGGGGGATGGGCTAATGAAAAACTGTTTTTT. This gives the protein CASSPSITGGWANEKLFF.

This clone turned up a few times. The rearrangement links TRBV5-1 to TRBJ2-7; D is possibly TRBD1 (6 bases). This CDR3 comprises 14 residues. Looked up from germline, CDR1 is SGHRS and CDR2 is YFSETQ. Trimming took off 5 bases at V and 3 bases at J, with 15 bases between the two ends. The CDR3 region is CASSPGTWNYEQYF. The CDR3 coding sequence is TGCGCCAGCAGTCCCGGGACATGGAACTACGAGCAGTACTTC.

This chain joins TRBV5-1 and TRBJ2-5; 7 bases are a match to TRBD1. Germline V gives CDR1 SGHRS, CDR2 YFSETQ. The CDR3 is 15 residues long. V trimming: 2 bases; J trimming: 1 base; junction bases outside the gene matches: 5. The CDR3 region is CASSLRTGTQETQYF. The CDR3 nucleotides are TGCGCCAGCAGCTTACGGACAGGTACCCAAGAGACCCAGTACTTC.

The V gene is TRBV7-2, the J gene TRBJ2-1, with 8 nucleotides matching TRBD1. Trimming cost V 5 bases and J 1 base; bases outside gene matches: 7. The CDR3 loop spans 16 amino acids. Germline V gene lookup returns CDR1 SGHTA and CDR2 FQGNSA. Here the CDR3 reads CASSALTGESYNEQFF. The CDR3 nucleotides read TGTGCCAGCAGCGCTTTGACAGGGGAGTCCTACAATGAGCAGTTCTTC.

The V gene is TRBV29-1, the J gene TRBJ2-1; 11 bases agree with TRBD2. This CDR3 has 12 amino acids. The junction had 9 bases not matched to a gene; V was cut back by 5 bases and J by 15 bases. The germline V gene encodes CDR1 SQVTM and CDR2 ANQGSEA. CDR3 residues: CSVTTSGSWPFF. CDR3 nucleotides: TGCAGCGTTACCACTAGCGGGAGTTGGCCGTTCTTC.

CDR3 nucleotide sequence: TGTGCCAGCAGTTATACTAGCGGGGGGGCCGGAGGAGAGCAGTACTTC. It codes for CASSYTSGGAGGEQYF. The rearrangement joins TRBV2 to TRBJ2-7; 13 nucleotides line up with TRBD2. The junction had 11 bases not matched to a gene; V was cut back by 5 bases and J by 7 bases. Germline V CDR1 and CDR2: SNHLY, FYNNEI. There are 16 residues in the CDR3.

This chain joins TRBV11-3 and TRBJ1-1; no clear D. The CDR3 is 13 residues long. V was pared by 3 bases and J by 5 bases, with 10 bases between. Germline loops: CDR1 SGHNT, CDR2 YENEEA. The CDR3 loop is CASSLSPVTEAFF. The CDR3 region has the DNA TGTGCCAGCAGCTTGTCCCCGGTGACTGAAGCTTTCTTT.

This clone was seen a few times. The J gene is TRBJ1-4, the V gene TRBV20-1; D is perhaps TRBD1 (6 bases). Germline V CDR1 and CDR2: DFQATT, SNEGSKA (reference sequence). The CDR3 loop spans 13 amino acids. The V end lost 3 bases, the J end lost 8 bases, and 13 bases lay between the germline ends. CDR3 residues: CSASRRRGEKLFF. The CDR3, as DNA: TGCAGTGCTAGTCGAAGAAGGGGGGAAAAACTGTTTTTT.

V and J are TRBV19 and TRBJ2-7; 7 positions agree with TRBD2. The CDR3 has 14 residues. CDR1 and CDR2 (germline): LNHDA, SQIVND (reference sequence). The ends lost 1 base at V and 7 bases at J; junction bases unmatched: 7. CDR3 residues: CASSIAAGVGEQYF. The DNA of the CDR3 is TGTGCCAGTAGTATAGCCGCGGGAGTAGGGGAGCAGTACTTC.

The rearrangement links TRBV10-3 to TRBJ1-6, with 7 bases identical to TRBD1. V gave up 6 bases and J gave up 6 bases; unmatched junction bases: 5. The germline gives CDR1 ENHRY, CDR2 SYGVKD. The CDR3 loop spans 14 amino acids. This chain's CDR3 is CAISWDRFNSPLHF. CDR3 coding DNA: TGTGCCATCAGCTGGGACAGATTTAATTCACCCCTCCACTTT.

The rearrangement joins TRBV28 to TRBJ1-6; 7 bases agree with TRBD1. V lost 6 bases, J lost 11 bases, and 10 bases stayed unmatched. The CDR3 totals 14 residues. Per germline, CDR1 MDHEN and CDR2 SYDVKM. CDR3 amino acids: CASSRRQGTAPLHF. CDR3 DNA: TGTGCCAGCAGCCGGAGACAGGGAACGGCACCCCTCCACTTT.

This chain uses TRBV10-3 with TRBJ1-3; 7 bases match TRBD1. Germline V CDR1 and CDR2: ENHRY, SYGVKD. V gave up 5 bases and J gave up 0 bases; unmatched junction bases: 7. This CDR3 region has 16 residues. Written as DNA, the CDR3 is TGTGCCATCAGTCCGGGACAGCAAACCTCTGGAAACACCATATATTTT. The encoded protein is CAISPGQQTSGNTIYF.

The J gene is TRBJ1-5, the V gene TRBV6-6, with 7 bases aligning to TRBD1. The V segment lost 5 bases and the J segment 3 bases; nucleotides outside the gene matches: 13. CDR1 and CDR2 (germline): MNHNY, SVGAGI (reference sequence). The CDR3 is 17 amino acids. CDR3 DNA sequence: TGTGCCAGCAGTCAAATACGCGGACAGGTCTACAATCAGCCCCAGCATTTT. This encodes CASSQIRGQVYNQPQHF.

The chain joins TRBV28 to TRBJ2-3; 7 positions match TRBD2. V shed 6 bases, J shed 3 bases, and the junction held 12 bases outside the gene matches. This CDR3 comprises 16 residues. Germline lookup yields CDR1 MDHEN and CDR2 SYDVKM. This CDR3 reads CASRSYSSGETDTQYF. As DNA, the CDR3 is TGTGCCAGCAGGTCCTATTCTAGCGGAGAGACAGATACGCAGTATTTT. The full variable domain, completed using reference TRBV28 and TRBJ2-3, is DVKVTQSSRYLVKRTGEKVFLECVQDMDHENMFWYRQDPGLGLRLIYFSYDVKMKEKGDIPEGYSVSREKKERFSLILESASTNQTSMYLCASRSYSSGETDTQYFGPGTRLTVL.

This chain uses TRBV2 with TRBJ1-4; TRBD1 is a possible D gene (6 bases). V shed 5 bases and J shed 0 bases, with 13 bases lying between them. CDR3 length equals 16 residues. The germline V gene has CDR1 SNHLY and CDR2 FYNNEI. CDR3 DNA: TGTGCCAGCAGTAGACAGGCGTATGCAACTAATGAAAAACTGTTTTTT. It yields the protein CASSRQAYATNEKLFF. Supplemented by reference TRBV2 and TRBJ1-4, the full variable domain reads EPEVTQTPSHQVTQMGQEVILRCVPISNHLYFYWYRQILGQKVEFLVSFYNNEISEKSEIFDDQFSVERPDGSNFTLKIRSTKLEDSAMYFCASSRQAYATNEKLFFGSGTQLSVL.